A single sample gave rise to the 20 T cell receptor beta chains below, sequenced in a study of regulatory T cells in long-lasting Graves disease. Libraries of TCR beta came from iRepertoire HTBI primers plus Arm-PCR of CDR3 regions. TCRdb itself ran the multiplex PCR reads through MiXCR, one entry per CDR3 protein. The table lists a few hundred thousand distinct CDR3 sequences, about a sixth of them singletons, with approximately 20% in the top ten. Time point specified: newly diagnosed GD, antithyroid drugs for less than 3 months. Scientists built the TCR library using RNA that was extracted from PBMCs. The sample in question was peripheral blood mononuclear cells (PBMCs), obtained at new diagnosis, from a patient treated with antithyroid drugs. These receptors all stem from a female donor with Graves disease.

This rearrangement joins TRBV2 to TRBJ2-1; 14 nucleotides agree with TRBD2. There are 16 residues in the CDR3. V dropped 4 bases and J dropped 3; count of bases not matched to a gene: 2. Germline V gene lookup returns CDR1 SNHLY and CDR2 FYNNEI. CDR3 sequence reads: CASSAGLAGDYNEQFF. CDR3 DNA: TGTGCCAGCAGTGCGGGACTAGCGGGAGACTACAATGAGCAGTTCTTC.

This clonotype was counted many times. The V call is TRBV28, the J call TRBJ1-6; D gene ambiguous. V gave up 6 bases and J gave up 6 bases, with 3 bases separating them. Germline V gene sequence: CDR1 MDHEN, CDR2 SYDVKM. The CDR3 sequence is 11 residues long. The DNA for the CDR3 is TGTGCCAGCAGCAGTAATTCACCCCTCCACTTT. It encodes CASSSNSPLHF. The complete variable domain, with remaining parts taken from reference TRBV28 and TRBJ1-6, reads DVKVTQSSRYLVKRTGEKVFLECVQDMDHENMFWYRQDPGLGLRLIYFSYDVKMKEKGDIPEGYSVSREKKERFSLILESASTNQTSMYLCASSSNSPLHFGNGTRLTVT.

This clonotype was recorded a few times. With a much larger clone just one base away, this may be a read error. V gene TRBV2 combines with J gene TRBJ2-7; 10 bases are a match to TRBD2. The last part of the DNA fits TRBJ2-5 better; the J call may be wrong. From germline, CDR1 is SNHLY and CDR2 FYNNEI. This CDR3 is 16 amino acids long. The CDR3 bases are TGTGCCAGCAGTCCAAGCGGGAGGGCCGAAGGGGAGACCCAGTACTTC. Residues: CASSPSGRAEGETQYF.

This clonotype was detected many times. This chain links TRBV19 with TRBJ2-1, with 11 bases that match TRBD2. This CDR3 has 15 residues. J lost 12 bases, V lost 4 bases, and 11 bases had no gene match. CDR1 is LNHDA, CDR2 SQIVND, per germline (reference sequence). This CDR3 is CASSRGTSGSLGQFF. The CDR3 DNA follows: TGTGCCAGTAGTAGAGGGACTAGCGGTTCACTTGGGCAGTTCTTC. Combining the CDR3 with reference TRBV19 and TRBJ2-1 gives the whole variable domain DGGITQSPKYLFRKEGQNVTLSCEQNLNHDAMYWYRQDPGQGLRLIYYSQIVNDFQKGDIAEGYSVSREKKESFPLTVTSAQKNPTAFYLCASSRGTSGSLGQFFGPGTRLTVL.

This clonotype was counted ten times or more. The chain recombines TRBV7-2 with TRBJ2-3; maybe TRBD2 (7 bases). The germline V and J ends were trimmed by 6 bases and 5 bases, with 18 bases remaining between them. Germline CDR1 SGHTA, CDR2 FQGNSA. This CDR3 has 15 residues. The CDR3 reads CASSPTGGGRDTQYF. CDR3 nucleotide sequence: TGTGCCAGCAGTCCGACTGGGGGGGGCCGAGATACGCAGTATTTT. Complete variable domain (other parts from reference TRBV7-2 and TRBJ2-3): GAGVSQSPSNKVTEKGKDVELRCDPISGHTALYWYRQSLGQGLEFLIYFQGNSAPDKSGLPSDRFSAERTGGSVSTLTIQRTQQEDSAVYLCASSPTGGGRDTQYFGPGTRLTVL.

This clonotype turned up a few times. The chain has TRBV7-9 and TRBJ2-2, with TRBD2 identical over 9 bases. The length of the CDR3 is 15 residues. J lost 4 bases, V lost 2 bases, and 2 bases had no gene match. The V gene's germline CDR1 is SEHNR and CDR2 FQNEAQ (reference sequence). As DNA, the CDR3 is TGTGCCAGCAGCTTAATAGCGGGAGTCACCGGGGAGCTGTTTTTT. Translating gives CASSLIAGVTGELFF. Looking up the rest from reference TRBV7-9 and TRBJ2-2 gives the full variable domain: DTGVSQNPRHKITKRGQNVTFRCDPISEHNRLYWYRQTLGQGPEFLTYFQNEAQLEKSRLLSDRFSAERPKGSFSTLEIQRTEQGDSAMYLCASSLIAGVTGELFFGEGSRLTVL.

The rearrangement joins TRBV6-2 or TRBV6-3 to TRBJ2-5, with 9 bases matching TRBD1. Germline-derived CDR1 and CDR2 are MNHEY and SVGEGT. With 5 bases clipped from V and 5 bases from J, the junction kept 6 bases outside the gene matches. There are 14 residues in the CDR3. The CDR3 loop is CASSDRDRVETQYF. The DNA for the CDR3 is TGTGCCAGCAGTGACCGGGACAGGGTGGAGACCCAGTACTTC.

This clonotype appeared many times. The rearrangement uses TRBV12-5 and TRBJ2-6; D ambiguous. The CDR3 loop spans 18 amino acids. The V and J ends lost 7 bases and 0 bases respectively, with 19 bases between them. Germline CDR1 LGHNT, CDR2 FRNRAP. CDR3 amino acids: CASAPVDGLSSGANVLTF. CDR3 bases: TGTGCTAGTGCCCCTGTGGACGGGCTGAGCTCTGGGGCCAACGTCCTGACTTTC.

The CDR3 DNA reads as TGTGCCAGCAGTGTCGACAGGGGTAGCCACGAGCAGTACTTC. Translation gives CASSVDRGSHEQYF. The chain has TRBV2 and TRBJ2-7; 8 nucleotides line up with TRBD1. This CDR3 is built from 14 residues. V lost 4 bases, J lost 5 bases, and 7 bases stayed unmatched. From germline, CDR1 is SNHLY and CDR2 FYNNEI.

This clonotype has more than one count but fewer than ten. V and J are TRBV20-1 and TRBJ2-3; 9 bases fit TRBD2. CDR1 DFQATT and CDR2 SNEGSKA come from the germline V gene (reference sequence). J lost 0 bases, V lost 6 bases, and 7 bases had no gene match. The length of the CDR3 is 15 residues. The CDR3 DNA is TGCAGTGCCGGCGCGGGAGGGTATAGCACAGATACGCAGTATTTT. It specifies CSAGAGGYSTDTQYF.

This clonotype was observed many times. The chain employs TRBV5-6 and TRBJ2-3, with D maybe TRBD2 (6 bases). CDR3 length equals 15 residues. Looked up from germline, CDR1 is SGHDT and CDR2 is YYEEEE. V was pared by 6 bases and J by 0 bases, with 14 bases between. The CDR3 is CASTPGLVSTDTQYF. CDR3 nucleotide sequence: TGTGCCAGCACTCCGGGACTGGTTAGCACAGATACGCAGTATTTT.

Concerning this clonotype itself: A read error is likely here: a far larger clone is one base away. The gene calls are TRBV9 and TRBJ1-1; the D gene is possibly TRBD1 (6 bases). The germline V and J ends were trimmed by 4 bases and 0 bases, with 10 bases remaining between them. This CDR3 region has 14 residues. Germline V CDR1 and CDR2: SGDLS, YYNGEE. The CDR3 DNA reads TGTGCCAGCAGCTACGGACAGCTGAACACTGAAGCTTTCTTT. Translated, it gives CASSYGQLNTEAFF. The whole variable domain, filled in from reference TRBV9 and TRBJ1-1, reads DSGVTQTPKHLITATGQRVTLRCSPRSGDLSVYWYQQSLDQGLQFLIQYYNGEERAKGNILERFSAQQFPDLHSELNLSSLELGDSALYFCASSYGQLNTEAFFGQGTRLTVV.

This clonotype has a count of ten or more. The genes are TRBV6-1 and TRBJ2-3, with 8 bases fitting TRBD2. CDR3 length: 16 residues. Trimming at V came to 7 bases and at J to 2 bases, leaving 11 bases not matched to a gene. From germline, CDR1 is MNHNS and CDR2 SASEGT. CDR3 sequence: CASMSRGGHHTDTQYF. CDR3 nucleotides: TGTGCCAGCATGTCCCGCGGGGGGCATCACACAGATACGCAGTATTTT.

This clonotype showed up many times. V usage is TRBV2 and J usage is TRBJ2-5; unclear D gene. Between the trimmed V and J ends, which lost 7 bases and 3 bases, there was a span of 9 bases. Germline V gene sequence: CDR1 SNHLY, CDR2 FYNNEI. The CDR3 totals 12 residues. The CDR3 DNA reads as TGTGCCAGCAACACAAGGGAAGAGACCCAGTACTTC. Translated: CASNTREETQYF.

J is TRBJ2-1 and V is TRBV7-9; D is perhaps TRBD1 (5 bases). Germline CDR1 SEHNR, CDR2 FQNEAQ (reference sequence). V was trimmed by 5 bases and J by 7 bases, leaving 9 bases between them. The CDR3 runs 12 residues. The CDR3 sequence: CASSQQGNEQFF. DNA of the CDR3: TGTGCCAGCAGCCAGCAGGGAAATGAGCAGTTCTTC.

The chain links TRBV19 to TRBJ1-1; 7 bases are a match to TRBD1. The CDR3 totals 11 residues. The junction had 10 bases not matched to a gene; V was cut back by 10 bases and J by 11 bases. CDR1 LNHDA and CDR2 SQIVND come from the germline V gene (reference sequence). In nucleotides, the CDR3 is TGTGCCACGTCACAGGGGCCAGGGGCTTTCTTT. This encodes CATSQGPGAFF. Full variable domain (outside the CDR3, taken from reference TRBV19 and TRBJ1-1): DGGITQSPKYLFRKEGQNVTLSCEQNLNHDAMYWYRQDPGQGLRLIYYSQIVNDFQKGDIAEGYSVSREKKESFPLTVTSAQKNPTAFYLCATSQGPGAFFGQGTRLTVV.

This clonotype was seen many times. The chain joins TRBV12-3 or TRBV12-4 to TRBJ1-1; 8 nucleotides match TRBD1. With 7 bases clipped from V and 6 bases from J, the junction kept 13 bases outside the gene matches. The CDR3 spans 15 residues. Written as DNA, the CDR3 is TGTGCCAGCACAATAGGACAGGGTGGATTCTCTGAAGCTTTCTTT. Protein: CASTIGQGGFSEAFF.

This clonotype came up many times. The chain uses TRBV19 and TRBJ2-1, with D perhaps TRBD1 or TRBD2 (5 bases each). CDR1 is LNHDA and CDR2 is SQIVND in the germline V gene (reference sequence). The CDR3 totals 15 residues. Trimming left V 7 bases short and J 5 bases short, with 18 bases between. The CDR3 region has the DNA TGTGCCAGTACCAAAACGGGGCAGGGCCACAATGAGCAGTTCTTC. Its protein product is CASTKTGQGHNEQFF. Looking up the rest from reference TRBV19 and TRBJ2-1 gives the full variable domain: DGGITQSPKYLFRKEGQNVTLSCEQNLNHDAMYWYRQDPGQGLRLIYYSQIVNDFQKGDIAEGYSVSREKKESFPLTVTSAQKNPTAFYLCASTKTGQGHNEQFFGPGTRLTVL.

In its sample, this clonotype was seen many times. V usage is TRBV12-3 or TRBV12-4 and J usage is TRBJ2-1; the D is unclear. V lost 3 bases to trimming and J lost 6 bases, with 12 bases between them. The CDR3 contains 14 residues. The CDR3 sequence: CASSFAAGRNEQFF. The CDR3 DNA reads as TGTGCCAGCAGTTTTGCGGCCGGGCGCAATGAGCAGTTCTTC.

The rearrangement links TRBV6-1 to TRBJ2-1; D not resolved. Trimming removed 7 bases from V and 4 bases from J, with 20 bases in between. This CDR3 has 16 amino acids. CDR1 and CDR2 (germline): MNHNS, SASEGT. The CDR3 bases are TGTGCCAGCACTCCTGGGTTGTATTGGGGATACAATGAGCAGTTCTTC. Protein: CASTPGLYWGYNEQFF.